This T cell receptor beta chain was found in a study of vaccination effects on CD4 cells after COVID-19. Across the whole study: Antigen-specific CD4+ T cells were expanded with viral peptide pools in the ViraFEST assay before sequencing. Two doses of BNT162b2 or mRNA-1273 vaccine were administered to participants.

This clone was found a few times. Its antigen remains unknown. Study observations and caveats: Of the vaccine-induced clones from healthy vaccinees, merely 1 of 255 recognized common cold coronaviruses as well. Clones that were induced by infection or by vaccine showed marked contraction late after vaccination.

CDR3 length equals 14 residues. V gave up 4 bases and J gave up 3 bases, with 13 bases separating them. CDR1 SGHNT and CDR2 YYREEE come from the germline V gene (reference sequence). Around day 10 of culture, CD4+ T cells were separated out. The assay was immunoSEQ multiplex PCR, and TCRdb's table has in-frame clones only and misses some. Of roughly 34,000 clones in the sample, roughly 70% were seen once. The specimen comprised CD4+ T cells from PBMCs cultured without peptide, sampled before COVID-19 vaccination. The receptor was isolated from a human donor who received a COVID-19 vaccine. This sequence joins TRBV5-4 and TRBJ1-2; tentative D call: TRBD1 (5 bases). The CDR3, as DNA: TGTGCCAGCAGCGCACTCGGGACGGACTATGGCTACACCTTC. It codes for CASSALGTDYGYTF. Drawing the rest from reference TRBV5-4 and TRBJ1-2, the complete variable domain is ETGVTQSPTHLIKTRGQQVTLRCSSQSGHNTVSWYQQALGQGPQFIFQYYREEENGRGNFPPRFSGLQFPNYSSELNVNALELDDSALYLCASSALGTDYGYTFGSGTRLTVV.